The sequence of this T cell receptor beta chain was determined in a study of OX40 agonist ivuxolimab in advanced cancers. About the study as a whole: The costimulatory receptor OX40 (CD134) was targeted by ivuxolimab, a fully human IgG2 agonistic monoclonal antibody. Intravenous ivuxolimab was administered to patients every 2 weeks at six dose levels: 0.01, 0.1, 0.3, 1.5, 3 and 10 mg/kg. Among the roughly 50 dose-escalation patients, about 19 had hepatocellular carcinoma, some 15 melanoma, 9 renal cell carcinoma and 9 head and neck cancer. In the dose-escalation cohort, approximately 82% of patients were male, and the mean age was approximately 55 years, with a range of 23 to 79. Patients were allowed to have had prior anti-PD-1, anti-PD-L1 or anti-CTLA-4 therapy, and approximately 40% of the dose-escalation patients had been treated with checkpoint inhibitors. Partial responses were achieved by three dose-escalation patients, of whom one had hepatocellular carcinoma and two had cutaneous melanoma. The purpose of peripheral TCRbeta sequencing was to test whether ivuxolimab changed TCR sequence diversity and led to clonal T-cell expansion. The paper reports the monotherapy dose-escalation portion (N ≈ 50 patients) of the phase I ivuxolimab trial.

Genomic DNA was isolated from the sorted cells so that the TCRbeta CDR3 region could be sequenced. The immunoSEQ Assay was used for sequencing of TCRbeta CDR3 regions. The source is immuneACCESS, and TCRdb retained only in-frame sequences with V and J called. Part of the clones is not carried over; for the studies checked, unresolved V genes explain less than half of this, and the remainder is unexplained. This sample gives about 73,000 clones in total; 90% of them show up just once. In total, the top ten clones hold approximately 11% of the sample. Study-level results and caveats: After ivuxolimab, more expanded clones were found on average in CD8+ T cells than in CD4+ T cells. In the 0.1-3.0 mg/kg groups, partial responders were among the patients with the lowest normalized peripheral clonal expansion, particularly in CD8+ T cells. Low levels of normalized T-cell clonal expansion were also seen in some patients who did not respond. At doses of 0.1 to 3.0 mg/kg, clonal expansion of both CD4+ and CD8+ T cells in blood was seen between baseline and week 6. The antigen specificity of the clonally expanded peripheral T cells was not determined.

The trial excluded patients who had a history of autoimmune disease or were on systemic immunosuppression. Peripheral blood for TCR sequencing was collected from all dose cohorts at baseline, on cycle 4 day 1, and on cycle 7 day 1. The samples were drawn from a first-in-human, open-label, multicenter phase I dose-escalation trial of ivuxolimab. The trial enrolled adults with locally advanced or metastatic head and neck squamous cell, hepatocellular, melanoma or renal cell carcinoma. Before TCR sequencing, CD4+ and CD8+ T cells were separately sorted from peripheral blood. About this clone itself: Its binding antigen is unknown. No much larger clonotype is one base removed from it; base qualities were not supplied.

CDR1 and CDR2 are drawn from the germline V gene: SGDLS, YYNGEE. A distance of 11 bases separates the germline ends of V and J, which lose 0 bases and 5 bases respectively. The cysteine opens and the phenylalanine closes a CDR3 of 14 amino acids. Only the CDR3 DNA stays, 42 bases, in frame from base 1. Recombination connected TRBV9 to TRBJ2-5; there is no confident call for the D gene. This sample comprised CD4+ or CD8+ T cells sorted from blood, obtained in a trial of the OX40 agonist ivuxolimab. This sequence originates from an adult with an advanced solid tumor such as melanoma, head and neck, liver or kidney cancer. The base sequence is TGTGCCAGCAGCGTAGATGGCAGGATGGAGACCCAGTACTTC. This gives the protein CASSVDGRMETQYF.